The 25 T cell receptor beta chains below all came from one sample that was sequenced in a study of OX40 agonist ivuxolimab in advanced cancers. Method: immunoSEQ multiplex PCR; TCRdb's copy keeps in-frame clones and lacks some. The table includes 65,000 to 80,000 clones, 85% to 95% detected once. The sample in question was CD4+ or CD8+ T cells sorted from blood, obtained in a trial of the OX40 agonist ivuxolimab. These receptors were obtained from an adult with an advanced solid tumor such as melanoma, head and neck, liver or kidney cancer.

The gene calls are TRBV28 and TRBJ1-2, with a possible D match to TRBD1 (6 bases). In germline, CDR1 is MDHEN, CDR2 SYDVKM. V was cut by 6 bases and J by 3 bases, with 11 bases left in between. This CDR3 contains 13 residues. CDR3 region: CASRPQGHYGYTF. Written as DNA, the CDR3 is TGTGCCAGCAGACCCCAGGGGCACTATGGCTACACCTTC.

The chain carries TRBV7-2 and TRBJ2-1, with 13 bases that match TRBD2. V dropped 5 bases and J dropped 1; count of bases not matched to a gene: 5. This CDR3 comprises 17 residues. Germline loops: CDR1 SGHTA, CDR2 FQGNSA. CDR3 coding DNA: TGTGCCAGCAGCCTACGACTAGCGGGAGGTTCCTACAATGAGCAGTTCTTC. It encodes CASSLRLAGGSYNEQFF.

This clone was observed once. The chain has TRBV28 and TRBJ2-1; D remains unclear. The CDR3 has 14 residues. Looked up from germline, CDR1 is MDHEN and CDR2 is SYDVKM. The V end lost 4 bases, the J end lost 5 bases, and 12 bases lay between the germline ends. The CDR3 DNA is TGTGCCAGCAGTTCCACAAACCGCGACAATGAGCAGTTCTTC. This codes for CASSSTNRDNEQFF.

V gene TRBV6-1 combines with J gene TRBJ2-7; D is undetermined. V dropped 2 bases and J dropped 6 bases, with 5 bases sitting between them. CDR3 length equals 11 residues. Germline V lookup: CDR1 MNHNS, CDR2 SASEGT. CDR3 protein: CASSERSEQYF. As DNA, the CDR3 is TGTGCCAGCAGTGAACGATCCGAGCAGTACTTC.

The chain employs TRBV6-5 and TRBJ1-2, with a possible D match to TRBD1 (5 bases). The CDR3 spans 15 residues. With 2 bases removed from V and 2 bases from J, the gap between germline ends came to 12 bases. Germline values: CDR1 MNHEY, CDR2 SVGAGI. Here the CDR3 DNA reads TGTGCCAGCAGTTACGGGTGGGGCGGAAACTATGGCTACACCTTC. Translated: CASSYGWGGNYGYTF.

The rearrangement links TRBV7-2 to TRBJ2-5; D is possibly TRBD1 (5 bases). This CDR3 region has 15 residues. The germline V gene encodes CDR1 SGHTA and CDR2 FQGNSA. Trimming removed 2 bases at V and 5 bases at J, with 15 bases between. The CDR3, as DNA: TGTGCCAGCAGCTTAAACCAGGGCCCTTGGGAGACCCAGTACTTC. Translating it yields CASSLNQGPWETQYF.

CDR3 region: CATSSKRGYNEKLFF. In DNA, the CDR3 is TGTGCCACCAGCAGCAAGAGGGGGTATAATGAAAAACTGTTTTTT. The rearrangement joins TRBV15 to TRBJ1-4; D is possibly TRBD1 (6 bases). The CDR3 runs 15 residues. V was pared by 3 bases and J by 4 bases, with 12 bases between. CDR1 and CDR2 from the germline V gene are LNHNV and YYDKDF (reference sequence).

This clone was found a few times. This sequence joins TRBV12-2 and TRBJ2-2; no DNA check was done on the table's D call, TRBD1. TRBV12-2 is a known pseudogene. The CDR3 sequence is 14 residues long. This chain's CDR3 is CASVQGSGTGELFF. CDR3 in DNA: TGTGCAAGTGTACAGGGGTCGGGCACCGGGGAGCTGTTTTTT.

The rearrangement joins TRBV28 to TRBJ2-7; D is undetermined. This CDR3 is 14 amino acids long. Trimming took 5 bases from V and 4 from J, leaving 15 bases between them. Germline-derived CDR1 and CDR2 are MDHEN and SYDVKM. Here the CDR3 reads CASSPSVGLYEQYF. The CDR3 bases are TGTGCCAGCAGTCCCTCGGTGGGTCTTTACGAGCAGTACTTC.

The CDR3 bases are TGTGCCAGCAGCAGGGGGCGAAGTTTAACTGAAGCTTTCTTT. It encodes CASSRGRSLTEAFF. The chain employs TRBV6-1 and TRBJ1-1; 8 bases fit TRBD1. Germline V gene data show CDR1 as MNHNS and CDR2 as SASEGT. V lost 6 bases to trimming and J lost 5 bases; unmatched junction nucleotides: 8. The CDR3 sequence is 14 residues long.

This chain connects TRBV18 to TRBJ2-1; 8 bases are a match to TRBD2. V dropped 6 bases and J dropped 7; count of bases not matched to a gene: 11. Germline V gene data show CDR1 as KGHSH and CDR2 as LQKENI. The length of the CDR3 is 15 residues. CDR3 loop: CASSPMAGGANEQFF. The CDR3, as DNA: TGTGCCAGCTCCCCCATGGCGGGAGGTGCAAATGAGCAGTTCTTC.

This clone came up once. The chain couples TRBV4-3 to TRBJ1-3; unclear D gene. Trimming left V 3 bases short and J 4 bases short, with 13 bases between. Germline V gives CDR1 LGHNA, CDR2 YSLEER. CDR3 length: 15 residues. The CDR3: CASSQSYGQGNTIYF. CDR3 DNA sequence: TGCGCCAGCAGCCAGAGCTATGGGCAGGGAAACACCATATATTTT.

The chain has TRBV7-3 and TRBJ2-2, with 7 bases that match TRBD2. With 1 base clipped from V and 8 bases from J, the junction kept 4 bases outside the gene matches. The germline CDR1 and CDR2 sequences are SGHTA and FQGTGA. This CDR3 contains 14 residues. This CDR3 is CASSLRLAPGELFF. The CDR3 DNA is TGTGCCAGCAGCTTAAGACTAGCTCCGGGGGAGCTGTTTTTT.

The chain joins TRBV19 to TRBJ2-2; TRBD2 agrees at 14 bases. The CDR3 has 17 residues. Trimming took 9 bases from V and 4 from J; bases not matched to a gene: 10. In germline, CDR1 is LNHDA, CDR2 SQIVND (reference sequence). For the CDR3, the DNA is TGTGCCAGCACCCGCGGGACTAGCGGGAGACTCACCGGGGAGCTGTTTTTT. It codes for CASTRGTSGRLTGELFF.

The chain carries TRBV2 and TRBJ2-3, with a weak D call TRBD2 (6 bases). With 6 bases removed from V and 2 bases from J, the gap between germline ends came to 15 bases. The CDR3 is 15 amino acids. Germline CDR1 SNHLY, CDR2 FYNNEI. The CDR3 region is CASRYSGYFTDTQYF. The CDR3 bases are TGTGCCAGCAGATATAGCGGATACTTCACAGATACGCAGTATTTT. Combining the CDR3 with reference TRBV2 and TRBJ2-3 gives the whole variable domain EPEVTQTPSHQVTQMGQEVILRCVPISNHLYFYWYRQILGQKVEFLVSFYNNEISEKSEIFDDQFSVERPDGSNFTLKIRSTKLEDSAMYFCASRYSGYFTDTQYFGPGTRLTVL.

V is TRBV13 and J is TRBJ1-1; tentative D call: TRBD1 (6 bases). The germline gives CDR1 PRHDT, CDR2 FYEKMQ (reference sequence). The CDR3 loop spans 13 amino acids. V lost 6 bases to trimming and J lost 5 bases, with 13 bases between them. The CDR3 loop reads CASSLQGETEAFF. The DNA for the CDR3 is TGTGCCAGCAGTTTACAGGGAGAAACTGAAGCTTTCTTT.

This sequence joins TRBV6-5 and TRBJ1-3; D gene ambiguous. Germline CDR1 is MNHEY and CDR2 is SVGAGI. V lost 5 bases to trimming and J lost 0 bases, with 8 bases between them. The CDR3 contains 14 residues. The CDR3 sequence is CASSRGFSGNTIYF. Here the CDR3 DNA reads TGTGCCAGCAGTCGAGGATTCTCTGGAAACACCATATATTTT.

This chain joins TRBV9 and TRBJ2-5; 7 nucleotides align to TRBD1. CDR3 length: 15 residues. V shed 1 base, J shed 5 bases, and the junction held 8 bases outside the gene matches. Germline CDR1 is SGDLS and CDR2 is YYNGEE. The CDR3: CASSVHTGVRETQYF. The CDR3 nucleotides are TGTGCCAGCAGCGTACATACAGGGGTTAGGGAGACCCAGTACTTC.

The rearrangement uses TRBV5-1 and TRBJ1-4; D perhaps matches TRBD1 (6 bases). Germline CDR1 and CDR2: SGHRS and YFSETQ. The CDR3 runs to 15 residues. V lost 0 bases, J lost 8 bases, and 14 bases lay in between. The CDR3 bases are TGCGCCAGCAGCTTGGCCGGCAGGGGAGAGGAAAAACTGTTTTTT. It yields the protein CASSLAGRGEEKLFF.

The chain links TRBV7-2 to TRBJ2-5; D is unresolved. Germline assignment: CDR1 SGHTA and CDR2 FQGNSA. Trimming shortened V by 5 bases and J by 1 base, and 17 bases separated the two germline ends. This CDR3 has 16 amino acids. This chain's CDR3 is CASSPRTVLLQETQYF. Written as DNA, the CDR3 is TGTGCCAGCAGCCCTAGGACGGTCCTCCTCCAAGAGACCCAGTACTTC.

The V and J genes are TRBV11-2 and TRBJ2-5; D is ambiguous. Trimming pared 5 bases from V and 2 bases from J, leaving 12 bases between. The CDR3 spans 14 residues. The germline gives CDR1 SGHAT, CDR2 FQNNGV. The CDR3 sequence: CASSRKASQETQYF. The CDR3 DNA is TGTGCCAGCAGCCGGAAGGCCTCGCAAGAGACCCAGTACTTC.

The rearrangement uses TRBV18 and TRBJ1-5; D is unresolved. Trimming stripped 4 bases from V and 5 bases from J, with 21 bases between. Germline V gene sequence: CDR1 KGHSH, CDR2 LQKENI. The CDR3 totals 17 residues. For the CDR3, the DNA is TGTGCCAGCTCACTTTTTCCACGGGCCGGAGGATATCAGCCCCAGCATTTT. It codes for CASSLFPRAGGYQPQHF.

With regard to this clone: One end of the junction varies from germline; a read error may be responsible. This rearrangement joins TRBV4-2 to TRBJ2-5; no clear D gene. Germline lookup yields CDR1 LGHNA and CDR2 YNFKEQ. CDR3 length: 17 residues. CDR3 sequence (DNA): TGTGCCAGCAGCCAAGATCCCCAGAGGCGAGGAAGAGAGGCCCAGTACTTC. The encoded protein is CASSQDPQRRGREAQYF.

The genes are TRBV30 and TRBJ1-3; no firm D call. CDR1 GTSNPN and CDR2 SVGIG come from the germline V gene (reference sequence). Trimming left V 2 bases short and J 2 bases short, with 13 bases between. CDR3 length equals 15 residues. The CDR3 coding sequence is TGTGCCTGGAGTAGCGATTACCTCCCTGGAAACACCATATATTTT. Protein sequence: CAWSSDYLPGNTIYF.

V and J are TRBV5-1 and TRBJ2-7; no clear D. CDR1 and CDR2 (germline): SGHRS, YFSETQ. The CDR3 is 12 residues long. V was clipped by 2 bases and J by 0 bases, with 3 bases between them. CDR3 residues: CASSFSSYEQYF. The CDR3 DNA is TGCGCCAGCAGCTTCAGCTCCTACGAGCAGTACTTC.